The 20 T cell receptor beta chains given below trace back to one sample, sequenced in a study of T cell repertoires in cytomegalovirus infection. These receptors' antigens are unknown. TCRdb re-derived calls from the reads in MiXCR, one entry per CDR3 protein. The table includes 49,000 or so distinct CDR3 sequences, about 19% detected once. Here the sequenced sample was CD8+ T cells from cultured PBMCs, taken from culture after CMV antigen stimulation. These receptors came from a human donor in good health (CMV status not recorded). Some clones in this sample may be carry-over from other donors' samples.

This clonotype was counted only a few times. The chain joins TRBV27 to TRBJ2-7, with D possibly being TRBD1 (5 bases). Trimming took off 0 bases at V and 2 bases at J, with 14 bases between the two ends. The CDR3 sequence is 16 residues long. Germline V gene data show CDR1 as MNHEY and CDR2 as SMNVEV (reference sequence). The CDR3 protein is CASSLSWQGIAYEQYF. In nucleotides, the CDR3 is TGTGCCAGCAGTTTATCGTGGCAGGGCATAGCCTACGAGCAGTACTTC.

The chain uses TRBV6-2 or TRBV6-3 and TRBJ1-1; D ambiguous. V lost 1 base and J 8 bases, leaving 8 bases between the germline ends. CDR3 length: 12 amino acids. Germline lookup yields CDR1 MNHEY and CDR2 SVGEGT. In DNA form, the CDR3 reads TGTGCCAGCAGTTACTACGTGGGAGAAGCTTTCTTT. This gives the protein CASSYYVGEAFF.

This clonotype was observed a few times. The J gene is TRBJ2-1, the V gene TRBV10-3; a weak D match, TRBD2 (5 bases). Looked up from germline, CDR1 is ENHRY and CDR2 is SYGVKD. Trimming removed 5 bases at V and 0 bases at J, with 11 bases between. The CDR3 covers 15 residues. The CDR3 loop is CAISPGSLSYNEQFF. As DNA, the CDR3 is TGTGCCATCAGTCCGGGGAGCCTCTCCTACAATGAGCAGTTCTTC.

This clonotype was counted only a few times. This chain joins TRBV12-3 or TRBV12-4 and TRBJ1-1; 8 bases agree with TRBD1. V was pared by 6 bases and J by 5 bases, with 8 bases of the junction left unmatched. There are 14 residues in the CDR3. This chain's CDR3 is CASSTNRGRTEAFF. Written as DNA, the CDR3 is TGTGCCAGCAGCACGAACAGGGGGAGAACTGAAGCTTTCTTT.

This clonotype was observed a few times. The genes are TRBV5-1 and TRBJ2-3; D is unclear. This CDR3 contains 13 residues. Trimming cost V 9 bases and J 4 bases, with 15 bases left between them. The germline gives CDR1 SGHRS, CDR2 YFSETQ. CDR3 sequence reads: CATSSGLADTQYF. The CDR3 nucleotides read TGCGCCACCAGTTCCGGGCTTGCAGATACGCAGTATTTT.

This clonotype was picked up many times. The J gene is TRBJ2-7, the V gene TRBV12-3 or TRBV12-4; 7 positions match TRBD2. The CDR3 has 16 amino acids. V gave up 6 bases and J gave up 5 bases; unmatched junction bases: 16. The CDR3 nucleotides are TGTGCCAGCAGCTTCGGAAGCGGGAACCGGGCGGACGAGCAGTACTTC. Protein product: CASSFGSGNRADEQYF.

This clonotype has only a few counts. V gene TRBV7-1 combines with J gene TRBJ2-7; 8 nucleotides agree with TRBD1. TRBV7-1 is an open reading frame, and its role is uncertain. V dropped 4 bases and J dropped 6; count of bases not matched to a gene: 8. The CDR3 length is 14 residues. CDR3 DNA: TGTGCCAGCAGCTGGCCCGACAGGGGCCTCGAGCAGTACTTC. Amino acid sequence: CASSWPDRGLEQYF.

This sequence joins TRBV7-3 and TRBJ2-7, with D perhaps matching TRBD1 (5 bases). CDR3 length: 13 amino acids. V lost 5 bases and J 0 bases, leaving 8 bases between the germline ends. The germline CDR1 and CDR2 sequences are SGHTA and FQGTGA. The CDR3 nucleotides are TGTGCCAGCAGCCCGGACACCTCCTACGAGCAGTACTTC. Translating gives CASSPDTSYEQYF.

This clonotype came up many times. The chain is built from TRBV6-5 and TRBJ2-4; the match to TRBD2 covers 8 bases. The CDR3 contains 17 residues. Per the germline V gene, CDR1 is MNHEY and CDR2 is SVGAGI. Germline trimming cut 0 bases from V and 2 bases from J; bases unmatched to any gene: 6. CDR3 nucleotide sequence: TGTGCCAGCAGTTACTCATCAGCGGGGGAATCCAAAAACATTCAGTACTTC. As protein: CASSYSSAGESKNIQYF.

The genes are TRBV9 and TRBJ2-7; 8 bases agree with TRBD2. Trimming removed 2 bases from V and 4 bases from J; junction bases left unmatched: 8. CDR3 length: 15 amino acids. CDR1 and CDR2 (germline): SGDLS, YYNGEE. The DNA for the CDR3 is TGTGCCAGCAGCGTCAACGGGGGGGCCGGTTACGAGCAGTACTTC. Its protein is CASSVNGGAGYEQYF.

The chain combines TRBV5-1 with TRBJ1-1; D is ambiguous. With 1 base removed from V and 8 bases from J, the gap between germline ends came to 12 bases. The CDR3 consists of 13 residues. CDR1 is SGHRS, CDR2 YFSETQ, per germline. The CDR3: CASSLKNNGEAFF. The CDR3 nucleotides are TGCGCCAGCAGCTTGAAAAACAATGGGGAAGCTTTCTTT. The full variable domain, in which reference TRBV5-1 and TRBJ1-1 provide the parts outside the CDR3, is KAGVTQTPRYLIKTRGQQVTLSCSPISGHRSVSWYQQTPGQGLQFLFEYFSETQRNKGNFPGRFSGRQFSNSRSEMNVSTLELGDSALYLCASSLKNNGEAFFGQGTRLTVV.

The chain is built from TRBV4-1 and TRBJ1-2; D is possibly TRBD1 (6 bases). The V gene lost 0 bases and the J gene lost 6 bases, with 14 bases spanning the gap. CDR3 size: 15 residues. The V gene's germline CDR1 is MGHRA and CDR2 YSYEKL. CDR3 residues: CASSQDGRGFDGYTF. The DNA of the CDR3 is TGCGCCAGCAGCCAAGACGGCAGGGGATTTGATGGCTACACCTTC.

This clonotype was found a few times. The genes are TRBV20-1 and TRBJ2-7, with D perhaps TRBD1 or TRBD2 (6 bases each). CDR3 size: 15 residues. The V gene lost 0 bases and the J gene lost 5 bases, with 17 bases spanning the gap. Germline V gene lookup returns CDR1 DFQATT and CDR2 SNEGSKA (reference sequence). CDR3 in amino acids: CSARDGGHGGNEQYF. The CDR3 DNA sequence: TGCAGTGCTAGAGATGGGGGGCATGGGGGAAACGAGCAGTACTTC.

The chain is built from TRBV7-9 and TRBJ2-7; TRBD2 might be the D (5 bases). The germline CDR1 and CDR2 sequences are SEHNR and FQNEAQ (reference sequence). Trimming shortened V by 5 bases and J by 5 bases, and 22 bases separated the two germline ends. This CDR3 spans 16 amino acids. CDR3: CASSPLGGLSLNEQYF. Here the CDR3 DNA reads TGTGCCAGCAGCCCCCTCGGTGGACTCTCTTTGAACGAGCAGTACTTC.

This clonotype has at least ten counts. The chain uses TRBV20-1 and TRBJ2-1, with 11 positions matching TRBD2. This CDR3 contains 15 residues. Germline-derived CDR1 and CDR2 are DFQATT and SNEGSKA (reference sequence). The V and J ends lost 6 bases and 9 bases, in that order; junction bases with no gene match: 13. The CDR3 DNA sequence: TGCAGTGCCAGCATCAATAGCGGGAGGGCCTCTGAGCAGTTCTTC. Amino acids: CSASINSGRASEQFF.

With respect to this clonotype: A read error may account for a junction end that differs from germline. The chain carries TRBV12-3 or TRBV12-4 and TRBJ1-2; D remains unclear. The CDR3 runs 13 residues. The CDR3 protein is CANSFVDNYGYTF. Written as DNA, the CDR3 is TGTGCCAACAGTTTCGTCGATAACTATGGCTACACCTTC.

This clonotype was observed a few times. The chain links TRBV27 to TRBJ2-2, with TRBD1 identical over 8 bases. The V gene's germline CDR1 is MNHEY and CDR2 SMNVEV (reference sequence). With V trimmed by 5 bases and J by 6 bases, 11 bases remained unmatched. The CDR3 covers 16 residues. CDR3 coding DNA: TGTGCCAGCAGTCCCAGACAGGGGATGGGTCCCGGGGAGCTGTTTTTT. Protein: CASSPRQGMGPGELFF.

The sample holds many counts of this clonotype. The chain combines TRBV30 with TRBJ2-7; weak D call: TRBD1 (5 bases). In germline, CDR1 is GTSNPN, CDR2 SVGIG (reference sequence). This CDR3 region has 13 residues. V dropped 0 bases and J dropped 6 bases, with 12 bases sitting between them. The CDR3, as DNA: TGTGCCTGGAGTGTAATGGGGCTCGGCGAGCAGTACTTC. Translating gives CAWSVMGLGEQYF.

The chain carries TRBV27 and TRBJ2-5; TRBD1 might be the D (5 bases). The germline V gene encodes CDR1 MNHEY and CDR2 SMNVEV (reference sequence). Trimming removed 5 bases at V and 3 bases at J, with 19 bases between. This CDR3 has 16 amino acids. The CDR3 nucleotides read TGTGCCAGCAGTCCCCCTGGTAGGGGTCCTAAAGAGACCCAGTACTTC. It translates to CASSPPGRGPKETQYF.

This clonotype was seen repeatedly, ten times or more. The V and J genes are TRBV11-2 and TRBJ1-6; D uncertain. The CDR3 sequence is 14 residues long. V lost 6 bases, J lost 5 bases, and 11 bases lay in between. Germline CDR1 SGHAT, CDR2 FQNNGV. The CDR3 region is CASSRAGNNSPLHF. The DNA for the CDR3 is TGTGCCAGCAGTCGAGCGGGTAATAATTCACCCCTCCACTTT.